Listed below are T cell receptor beta chains from one sample, sequenced in a study of blood T cell repertoires in COVID-19. The protocol was immunoSEQ multiplex PCR, while the TCRdb copy is restricted to in-frame clones and leaves out a portion. The table lists around 260,000 clones, roughly four fifths of them singletons, with 15% to 19% in the top ten. Source material: peripheral blood. These receptors were taken from a person aged 65 to 85 with COVID-19, enrolled during active disease. CDR3s include the opening cysteine and the closing phenylalanine or tryptophan. The D gene is left open where the match is weak.

v_gene	d_gene	len	j_gene	CDR3aa	CDR3nt
TRBV5-1	.	13	TRBJ2-7	CASSQGRSYEQYF	TGCGCCAGCAGCCAGGGTCGCTCCTACGAGCAGTACTTC
TRBV3-1/TRBV3-2	.	15	TRBJ1-6	CASSQGARYNSPLHF	TGTGCCAGCAGCCAGGGGGCGAGATATAATTCACCCCTCCACTTT
TRBV18	TRBD2	17	TRBJ2-1	CASSPPFRASGRHEQFF	TGTGCCAGCTCACCACCGTTTAGGGCTAGCGGGAGGCATGAGCAGTTCTTC
TRBV5-1	.	15	TRBJ2-5	CASIVAPTTQETQYF	TGCGCCAGCATCGTCGCACCAACAACCCAAGAGACCCAGTACTTC
TRBV6-5	.	12	TRBJ1-6	CASSAVRSPLHF	TGTGCCAGCAGCGCCGTACGGTCACCCCTCCACTTT
TRBV4-3	TRBD1	14	TRBJ1-1	CASSVRQGVGEAFF	TGCGCCAGCAGCGTTCGACAGGGTGTCGGTGAAGCTTTCTTT
TRBV28	.	14	TRBJ1-1	CASRLLLFSSEAFF	TGTGCCAGCAGACTATTGTTATTTAGTTCTGAAGCTTTCTTT
TRBV5-4	TRBD2	17	TRBJ2-1	CASSPSTSGTSYNEQFF	TGTGCCAGCAGCCCCTCGACTAGCGGGACTTCCTACAATGAGCAGTTCTTC
TRBV5-1	TRBD2	17	TRBJ2-1	CASSSAFRTSGYNEQFF	TGCGCCAGCAGTTCGGCCTTTAGGACTAGCGGGTACAATGAGCAGTTCTTC
TRBV6-5	.	15	TRBJ1-3	CASSSPEGTGNTIYF	TGTGCCAGCAGTTCCCCTGAGGGGACAGGAAACACCATATATTTT
TRBV19	.	12	TRBJ1-6	CASSMENSPLHF	TGTGCCAGTAGTATGGAGAATTCACCCCTCCACTTT
TRBV9	.	15	TRBJ2-3	CASSEQGKLTDTQYF	TGTGCCAGCAGCGAACAGGGTAAATTAACAGATACGCAGTATTTT
TRBV11-2	.	14	TRBJ1-3	CASSFDSLRNTIYF	TGTGCCAGCAGCTTCGACAGCCTTAGGAACACCATATATTTT
TRBV11-2	TRBD2	18	TRBJ2-2	CASSLGYKRERNTGELFF	TGTGCCAGCAGCTTAGGTTACAAGCGGGAGAGGAACACCGGGGAGCTGTTTTTT
TRBV5-6	.	14	TRBJ1-2	CASSLTGESYGYTF	TGTGCCAGCAGCTTGACAGGCGAAAGCTATGGCTACACCTTC
TRBV28	TRBD1	15	TRBJ1-6	CASTLQGEGSSPLHF	TGTGCCAGCACCTTACAGGGGGAAGGGAGTTCACCCCTCCACTTT
TRBV28	TRBD2	14	TRBJ2-3	CASSRAGVVDTQYF	TGTGCCAGCAGCCGGGCGGGAGTGGTCGATACGCAGTATTTT
TRBV13	TRBD2	14	TRBJ2-7	CASSSSGVPGWQYF	TGTGCCAGCAGCTCAAGCGGGGTACCTGGGTGGCAGTACTTC
TRBV15	.	16	TRBJ1-4	CATSRPGSETNEKLFF	TGTGCCACCAGCAGACCCGGGAGCGAAACTAATGAAAAACTGTTTTTT
TRBV29-1	TRBD2	13	TRBJ2-1	CSSSGSSYNEQFF	TGCAGCTCTAGCGGAAGCTCCTACAATGAGCAGTTCTTC
TRBV28	.	15	TRBJ1-6	CASHRRSSYNSPLHF	TGTGCCAGTCACCGCCGTAGCTCCTATAATTCACCCCTCCACTTT
TRBV25-1	TRBD2	18	TRBJ2-1	CASSEYSRTSHRHNEQFF	TGTGCCAGCAGTGAATATTCCCGGACTAGCCATAGACACAATGAGCAGTTCTTC
TRBV28	TRBD1	15	TRBJ2-1	CASSRRDRAYNEQFF	TGTGCCAGCAGCCGCCGGGACAGGGCCTACAATGAGCAGTTCTTC
TRBV5-1	TRBD1	14	TRBJ2-1	CASSLDGGDSAQFF	TGCGCCAGCAGCTTGGATGGTGGGGACAGCGCGCAGTTCTTC